What follows is one T cell receptor beta chain and its context. What antigen it recognizes has not been identified. The sample holds no much larger clone one base away, and base qualities are not on file. This specimen belongs to a study of blood T cell repertoires in COVID-19 (dated by TCRdb to about 2020). Describing the broader study: Samples covering the acute and convalescent phases of COVID-19 were provided by collaborators in the United States, Italy and Spain. Where available, HLA class I and class II types were taken from metadata supplied by the sample provider and were not determined by assay-based typing. The dataset comprised deeply sampled blood TCRbeta repertoires from subjects exposed to, actively infected with, or recovered from COVID-19. A de-identified subject ID, COVID-19 status, age in years and sex were almost always included in the sample metadata. The prospective study material was composed of cDNA or gDNA derived from T cells, B-cell-depleted T cells, or PBMCs. The samples were drawn from two sources: the first 160 participants of the ongoing ImmuneRACE study, and 950 to 1,500 subjects contributed by 6 global collaborators. The repertoires were released in a freely available public database meant as a resource for research on the immune response to SARS-CoV-2. The full study reports these points: How much clinical and demographic metadata was included differed by source and by participant, and the metadata was provided uncurated.

The immunoSEQ Assay, a bias-controlled multiplex PCR, was used to amplify TCRbeta CDR3 regions from genomic DNA. The original methods were these. Within the assay, amplification of reference gene primers was used to estimate how many nucleated cells each sample contained. To quantify the absolute abundance of each unique TCRbeta CDR3 rearrangement, sequence reads were collapsed and filtered. Productive Simpson clonality was computed per sample as the square root of Simpson's diversity index over productive rearrangements. In its TCRdb copy, this immuneACCESS table keeps in-frame sequences only and misses some clones. Where compared with another copy, unresolved V genes explain less than half of these, and the others have no known cause. V and J calls and clone size are given by that table; D and trimming were obtained from the DNA. In all, the sample holds tens of thousands of clones, and around nine tenths of those were seen once. The ten top clones hold over 5% of the sample.

One collaborating source in Seattle enrolled patients during active infection and followed them longitudinally through the course of disease. Collaborating institutions collected whole blood in K2EDTA tubes following their own protocols. Collaborator samples were shipped for TCRbeta analysis as frozen whole blood, isolated PBMCs, or DNA extracted from either sample type. Trimming takes 5 bases off V and 4 bases off J; junction bases not matched to a gene: 13. The CDR3 starts with the cysteine, ends with the phenylalanine, and has 16 residues. Only the CDR3 part of the read is kept: 48 bases, read in frame from the first base. The germline V gene (reference sequence) supplies CDR1 LNHNV and CDR2 YYDKDF.

Specimen: peripheral blood. The origin of this receptor is a man between 60 and 75 years old with COVID-19, enrolled during active disease. In this chain, TRBV15 is recombined with TRBJ1-2, and TRBD1 matches 7 of the central bases. The CDR3 protein sequence reads: CATSGRDRTNLYGYTF. The DNA sequence follows: TGTGCCACCAGCGGCCGGGACAGAACTAACCTCTATGGCTACACCTTC.